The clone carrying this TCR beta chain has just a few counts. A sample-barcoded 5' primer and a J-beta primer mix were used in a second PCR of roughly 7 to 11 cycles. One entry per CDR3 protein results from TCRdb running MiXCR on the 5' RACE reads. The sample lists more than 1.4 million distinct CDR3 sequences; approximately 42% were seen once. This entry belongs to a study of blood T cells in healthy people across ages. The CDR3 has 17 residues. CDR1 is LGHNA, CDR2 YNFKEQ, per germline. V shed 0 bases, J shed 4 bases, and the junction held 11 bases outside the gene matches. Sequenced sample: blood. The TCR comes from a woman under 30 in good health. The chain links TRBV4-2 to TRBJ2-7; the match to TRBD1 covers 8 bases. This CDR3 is CASSQDTQNNRGYEQYF. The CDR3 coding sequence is TGTGCCAGCAGCCAAGACACCCAAAATAACAGGGGGTACGAGCAGTACTTC.